The rows below give T cell receptor beta chains drawn from one sample of a study of blood T cell repertoires in COVID-19. Data came from immunoSEQ multiplex PCR; TCRdb stores just in-frame clones and leaves some out. There are some 72,000 clones in the sample; approximately 90% occur only once, and about 4.8% lies in the top ten. The source material was peripheral blood. Receptors were obtained from a man in his fifties with active COVID-19. CDR3s include the opening cysteine and the closing phenylalanine or tryptophan. Each record gives: clone size, CDR3 length, J gene, D gene, V gene, CDR3 protein, CDR3 DNA. D genes are given only for firm matches. A row's size may be missing; if present it is once, few, many or a size class.

>.|15|TRBJ2-5|.|TRBV5-8
CASSLIRHNQETQYF
TGTGCCAGCAGCTTGATCCGCCACAACCAAGAGACCCAGTACTTC
>once|11|TRBJ2-7|.|TRBV6-1
CASSDRFGGYF
TGTGCCAGCAGTGATAGGTTCGGGGGGTACTTC
>.|17|TRBJ1-6|TRBD1|TRBV6-1
CASSERDRGQHNSPLHF
TGTGCCAGCAGCGAACGCGACAGGGGGCAACATAATTCACCCCTCCACTTT
>once|16|TRBJ2-5|TRBD2|TRBV3-1/TRBV3-2
CASSRLAGRMEETQYF
TGTGCCAGCAGTCGACTAGCGGGGAGGATGGAGGAGACCCAGTACTTC
>.|16|TRBJ1-5|.|TRBV7-9
CASSLGGGYSNQPQHF
TGTGCCAGCAGCTTAGGGGGCGGTTATAGCAATCAGCCCCAGCATTTT
>.|17|TRBJ2-1|TRBD2|TRBV19
CASSTSSGRALGNEQFF
TGTGCCAGTAGTACCTCTAGCGGGAGGGCGCTTGGGAATGAGCAGTTCTTC
>.|13|TRBJ2-5|TRBD2|TRBV9
CASSVTSGETQYF
TGTGCCAGCAGCGTGACTAGCGGAGAGACCCAGTACTTC
>.|16|TRBJ2-1|TRBD1|TRBV6-1
CASSGRQGSSYNEQFF
TGTGCCAGCAGTGGCCGACAGGGAAGCTCCTACAATGAGCAGTTCTTC
>.|15|TRBJ2-4|TRBD2|TRBV6-1
CASSELAGAKNIQYF
TGTGCCAGCAGTGAACTAGCGGGAGCCAAAAACATTCAGTACTTC
>.|14|TRBJ2-1|.|TRBV5-4
CASSSGGARDEQFF
TGTGCCAGCAGCTCTGGGGGGGCCCGGGATGAGCAGTTCTTC
>.|16|TRBJ2-5|.|TRBV6-2/TRBV6-3
CASSRRSSGEGETQYF
TGTGCCAGCAGTAGGCGGTCATCAGGGGAGGGAGAGACCCAGTACTTC
>.|14|TRBJ2-3|.|TRBV5-1
CASGPLAVTDTQYF
TGCGCCAGCGGCCCACTAGCAGTCACAGATACGCAGTATTTT
>few|16|TRBJ2-1|TRBD1|TRBV6-4
CASSPLPGQGTNEQFF
TGTGCCAGCAGTCCTCTGCCGGGACAGGGGACCAATGAGCAGTTCTTC
>.|16|TRBJ1-5|TRBD1|TRBV19
CASSIGDSMSNQPQHF
TGTGCCAGTAGTATAGGGGACAGTATGAGCAATCAGCCCCAGCATTTT
>.|14|TRBJ2-3|.|TRBV5-1
CASSLNGGTDTQYF
TGCGCCAGCAGCTTGAACGGGGGCACAGATACGCAGTATTTT
>.|14|TRBJ2-1|.|TRBV3-1/TRBV3-2
CASSQDHSYNEQFF
TGTGCCAGCAGCCAAGATCATTCCTACAATGAGCAGTTCTTC
>once|13|TRBJ2-7|TRBD2|TRBV7-7
CASSLGGRDEQYF
TGTGCCAGCAGCTTGGGAGGGAGGGACGAGCAGTACTTC
>.|15|TRBJ2-7|TRBD2|TRBV6-1
CASSDPGLPSYEQYF
TGTGCCAGCAGTGACCCGGGACTACCCTCCTACGAGCAGTACTTC
>.|12|TRBJ2-3|.|TRBV5-6
CASSAETDTQYF
TGTGCCAGCAGCGCGGAGACAGATACGCAGTATTTT
>once|16|TRBJ2-6|.|TRBV4-3
CASSQGGGSGANVLTF
TGCGCCAGCAGCCAAGGAGGGGGTTCTGGGGCCAACGTCCTGACTTTC
>.|13|TRBJ2-3|.|TRBV18
CASSRASKDTQYF
TGTGCCAGCTCACGGGCGTCGAAAGATACGCAGTATTTT
>once|12|TRBJ2-7|.|TRBV2
CASLEGGDEQYF
TGTGCCAGCCTAGAAGGGGGGGACGAGCAGTACTTC
>once|16|TRBJ2-2|.|TRBV24-1
CATSDLPSGYTGELFF
TGTGCCACCAGTGATCTCCCTTCGGGGTACACCGGGGAGCTGTTTTTT
>.|17|TRBJ2-2|TRBD2|TRBV5-1
CASSFTLAGGNTGELFF
TGCGCCAGCAGCTTCACCCTAGCGGGAGGTAACACCGGGGAGCTGTTTTTT
>.|17|TRBJ1-2|TRBD1|TRBV6-6
CASSQRTGAAINYGYTF
TGTGCCAGCAGTCAACGGACAGGGGCCGCGATAAACTATGGCTACACCTTC
>.|17|TRBJ2-1|.|TRBV4-2
CASSQEGSGSSYNEQFF
TGTGCCAGCAGCCAAGAGGGCTCGGGGAGCTCCTACAATGAGCAGTTCTTC
>.|18|TRBJ2-3|TRBD1|TRBV9
CASRVGRRQGANTDTQYF
TGTGCCAGCAGGGTGGGCCGGCGACAGGGGGCTAACACAGATACGCAGTATTTT